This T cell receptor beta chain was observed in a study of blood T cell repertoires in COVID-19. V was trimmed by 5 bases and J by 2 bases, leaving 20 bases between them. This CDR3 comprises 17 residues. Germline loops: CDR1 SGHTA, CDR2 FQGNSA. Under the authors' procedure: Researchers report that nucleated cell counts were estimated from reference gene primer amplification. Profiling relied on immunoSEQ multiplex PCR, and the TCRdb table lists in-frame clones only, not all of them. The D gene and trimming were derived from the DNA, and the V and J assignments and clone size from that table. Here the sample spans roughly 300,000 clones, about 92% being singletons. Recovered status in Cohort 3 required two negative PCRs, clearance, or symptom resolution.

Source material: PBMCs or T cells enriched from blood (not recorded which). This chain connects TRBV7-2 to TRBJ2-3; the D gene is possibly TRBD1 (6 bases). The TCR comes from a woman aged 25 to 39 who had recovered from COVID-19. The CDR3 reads CASSEGVYGPLTDTQYF. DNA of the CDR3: TGTGCCAGCAGCGAGGGGGTCTACGGGCCCCTCACAGATACGCAGTATTTT.